The following is a T cell receptor beta chain sequence with its context. TCRdb's copy holds only in-frame clones and misses some; the assay was immunoSEQ multiplex PCR. Here the sample spans tens of thousands of clones, 92% being singletons. This sample was included in a study of T cells in localized non-small cell lung cancer. The CDR3 has 14 residues. Germline CDR1 is GTSNPN and CDR2 is SVGIG (reference sequence). Trimming took off 0 bases at V and 7 bases at J, with 10 bases between the two ends. The sample here was peripheral blood, taken before any cancer treatment. The TCR sequence derives from a female donor of 60 years or more with stage I lung adenocarcinoma. V usage is TRBV30 and J usage is TRBJ1-6, with D uncertain. The CDR3 region is CAWSVPGRNSPLHF. In nucleotides, the CDR3 is TGTGCCTGGAGTGTACCGGGCAGGAATTCACCCCTCCACTTT. Full variable domain (rest looked up from reference TRBV30 and TRBJ1-6): SQTIHQWPATLVQPVGSPLSLECTVEGTSNPNLYWYRQAAGRGLQLLFYSVGIGQISSEVPQNLSASRPQDRQFILSSKKLLLSDSGFYLCAWSVPGRNSPLHFGNGTRLTVT.